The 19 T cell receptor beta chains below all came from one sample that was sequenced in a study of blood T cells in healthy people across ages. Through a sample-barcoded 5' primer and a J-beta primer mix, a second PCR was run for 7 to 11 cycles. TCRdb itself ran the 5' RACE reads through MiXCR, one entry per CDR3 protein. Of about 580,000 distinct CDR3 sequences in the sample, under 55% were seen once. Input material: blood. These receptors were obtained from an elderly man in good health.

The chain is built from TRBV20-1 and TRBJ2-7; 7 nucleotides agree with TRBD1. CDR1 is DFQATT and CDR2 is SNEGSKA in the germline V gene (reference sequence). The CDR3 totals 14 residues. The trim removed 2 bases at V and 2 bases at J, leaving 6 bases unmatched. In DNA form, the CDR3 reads TGCAGTGCTAGAACGGGGACAGCCCCCTACGAGCAGTACTTC. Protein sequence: CSARTGTAPYEQYF.

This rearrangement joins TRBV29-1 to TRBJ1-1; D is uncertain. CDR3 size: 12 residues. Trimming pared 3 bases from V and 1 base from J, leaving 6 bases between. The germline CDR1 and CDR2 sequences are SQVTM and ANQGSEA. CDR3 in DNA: TGCAGCGTTGACAGGACGAACACTGAAGCTTTCTTT. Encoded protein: CSVDRTNTEAFF.

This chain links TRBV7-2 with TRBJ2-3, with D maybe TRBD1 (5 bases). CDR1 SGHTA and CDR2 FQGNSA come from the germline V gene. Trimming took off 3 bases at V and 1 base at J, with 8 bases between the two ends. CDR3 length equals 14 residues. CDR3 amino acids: CASSFSRGTDTQYF. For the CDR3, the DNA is TGTGCCAGCAGCTTTTCCAGGGGCACAGATACGCAGTATTTT.

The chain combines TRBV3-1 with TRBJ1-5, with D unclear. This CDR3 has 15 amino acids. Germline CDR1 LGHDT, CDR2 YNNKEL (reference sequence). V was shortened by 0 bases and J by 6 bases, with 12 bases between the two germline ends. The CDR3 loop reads CASSQDLGVSQPQHF. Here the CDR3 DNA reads TGTGCCAGCAGCCAAGATCTTGGGGTCAGTCAGCCCCAGCATTTT.

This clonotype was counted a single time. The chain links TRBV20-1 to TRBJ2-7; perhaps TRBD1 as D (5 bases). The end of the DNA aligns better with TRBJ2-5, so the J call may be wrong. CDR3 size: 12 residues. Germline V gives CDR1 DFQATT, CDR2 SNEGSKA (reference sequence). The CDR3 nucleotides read TGCAGTGTTCCAGGGCAGGGAGAGACCCAGTACTTC. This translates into CSVPGQGETQYF.

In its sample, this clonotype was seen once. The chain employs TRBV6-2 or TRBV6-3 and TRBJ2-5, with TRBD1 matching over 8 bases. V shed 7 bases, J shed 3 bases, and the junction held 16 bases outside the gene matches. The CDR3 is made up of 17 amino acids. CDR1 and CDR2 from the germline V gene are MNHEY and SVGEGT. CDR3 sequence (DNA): TGTGCCAGCACCTACTCGATCGCACAGGGGGGAGAAGAGACCCAGTACTTC. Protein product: CASTYSIAQGGEETQYF.

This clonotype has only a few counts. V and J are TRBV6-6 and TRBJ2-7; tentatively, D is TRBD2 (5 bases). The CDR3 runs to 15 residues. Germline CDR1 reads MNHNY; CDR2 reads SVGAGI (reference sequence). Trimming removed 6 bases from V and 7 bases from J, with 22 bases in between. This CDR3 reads CASRSSSFAYDEQYF. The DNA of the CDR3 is TGTGCCAGCAGATCTAGCTCGTTTGCCTACGATGAGCAGTACTTC.

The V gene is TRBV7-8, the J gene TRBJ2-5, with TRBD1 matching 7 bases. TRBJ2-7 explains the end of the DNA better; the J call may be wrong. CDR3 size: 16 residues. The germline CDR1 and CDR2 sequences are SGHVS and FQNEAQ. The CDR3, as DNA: TGTGCCAGCAGCTTACCATCCCGACAGGGACCCTACGAGCAGTACTTC. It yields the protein CASSLPSRQGPYEQYF.

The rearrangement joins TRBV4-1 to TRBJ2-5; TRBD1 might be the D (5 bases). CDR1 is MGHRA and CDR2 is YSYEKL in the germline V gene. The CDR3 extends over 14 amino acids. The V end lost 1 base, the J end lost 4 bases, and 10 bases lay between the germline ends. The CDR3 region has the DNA TGCGCCAGCAGCCAAGTGTACAGGCGAGAGACCCAGTACTTC. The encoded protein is CASSQVYRRETQYF.

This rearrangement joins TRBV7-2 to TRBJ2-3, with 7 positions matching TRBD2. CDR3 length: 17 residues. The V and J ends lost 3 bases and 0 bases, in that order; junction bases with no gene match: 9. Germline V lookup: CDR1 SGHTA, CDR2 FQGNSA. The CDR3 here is CASSFPRGAGSTDTQYF. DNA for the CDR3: TGTGCCAGCAGCTTCCCCCGGGGAGCGGGGAGCACAGATACGCAGTATTTT.

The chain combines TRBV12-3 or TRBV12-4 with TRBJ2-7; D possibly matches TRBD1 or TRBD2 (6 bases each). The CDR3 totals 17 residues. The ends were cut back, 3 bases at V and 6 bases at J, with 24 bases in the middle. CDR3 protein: CASSLGGGNFEMGEQYF. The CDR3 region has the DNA TGTGCCAGCAGTTTGGGGGGCGGCAACTTCGAAATGGGCGAGCAGTACTTC.

The CDR3 DNA follows: TGCAGTGCGGAGGACAGGTCGAACACCGGGGAGCTGTTTTTT. Its translation is CSAEDRSNTGELFF. This chain links TRBV20-1 with TRBJ2-2; TRBD1 matches at 7 bases. Trimming cost V 6 bases and J 0 bases; bases outside gene matches: 4. In germline, CDR1 is DFQATT, CDR2 SNEGSKA (reference sequence). This CDR3 has 14 residues.

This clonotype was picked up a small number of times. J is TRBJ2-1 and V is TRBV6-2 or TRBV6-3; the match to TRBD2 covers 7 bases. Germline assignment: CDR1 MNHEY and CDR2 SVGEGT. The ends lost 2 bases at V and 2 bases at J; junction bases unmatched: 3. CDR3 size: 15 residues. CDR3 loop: CASSYGGSPYNEQFF. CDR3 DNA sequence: TGTGCCAGCAGTTACGGCGGGAGTCCCTACAATGAGCAGTTCTTC.

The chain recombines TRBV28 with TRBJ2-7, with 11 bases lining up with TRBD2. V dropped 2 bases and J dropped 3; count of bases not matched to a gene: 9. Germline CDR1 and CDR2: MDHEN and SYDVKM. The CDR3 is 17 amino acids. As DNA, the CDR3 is TGTGCCAGCAGTTTAACTAGCGGGAGCCTCGGGGTCTACGAGCAGTACTTC. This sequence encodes CASSLTSGSLGVYEQYF.

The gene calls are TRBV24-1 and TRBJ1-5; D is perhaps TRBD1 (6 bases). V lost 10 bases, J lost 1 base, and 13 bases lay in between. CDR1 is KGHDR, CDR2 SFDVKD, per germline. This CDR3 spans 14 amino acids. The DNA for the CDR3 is TGTGCCACTGGGACACGTTCAAGCAATCAGCCCCAGCATTTT. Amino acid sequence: CATGTRSSNQPQHF.

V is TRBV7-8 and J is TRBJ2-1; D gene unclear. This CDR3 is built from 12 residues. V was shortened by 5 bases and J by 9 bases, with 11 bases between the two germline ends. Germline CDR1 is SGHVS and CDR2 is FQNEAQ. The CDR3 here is CASSALEGEQFF. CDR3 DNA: TGTGCCAGCAGCGCCCTCGAAGGTGAGCAGTTCTTC.

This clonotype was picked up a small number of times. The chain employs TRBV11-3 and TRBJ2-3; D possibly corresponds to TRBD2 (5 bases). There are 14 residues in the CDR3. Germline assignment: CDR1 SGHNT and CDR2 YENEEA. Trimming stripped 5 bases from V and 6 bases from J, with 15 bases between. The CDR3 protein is CASSPTRAMDTQYF. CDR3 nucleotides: TGTGCCAGCAGCCCTACTAGAGCCATGGATACGCAGTATTTT.

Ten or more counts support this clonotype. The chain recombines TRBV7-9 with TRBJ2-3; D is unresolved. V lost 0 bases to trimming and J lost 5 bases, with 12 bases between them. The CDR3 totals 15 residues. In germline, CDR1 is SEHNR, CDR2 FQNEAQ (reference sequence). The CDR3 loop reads CASSLALPLGDTQYF. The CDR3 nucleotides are TGTGCCAGCAGCTTAGCTCTCCCACTTGGAGATACGCAGTATTTT.

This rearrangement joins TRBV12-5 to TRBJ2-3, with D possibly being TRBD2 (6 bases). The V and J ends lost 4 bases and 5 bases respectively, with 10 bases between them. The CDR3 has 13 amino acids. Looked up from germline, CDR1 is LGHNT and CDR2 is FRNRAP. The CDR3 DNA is TGTGCTAGTGGTTACCAGGGAGGAGATACGCAGTATTTT. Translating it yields CASGYQGGDTQYF.